What follows is one TCR beta chain and its context. An end of the junction differs from the germline gene, which may be a read error. Clones were read by immunoSEQ multiplex PCR, and TCRdb kept only the in-frame ones, dropping some. Of about 38,000 clones listed, 85% to 90% are singletons. This sample was included in a study of T cell changes during pregnancy in multiple sclerosis. The receptor was isolated from a female donor with multiple sclerosis, enrolled in a pregnancy study. Sequences were derived from CD4+ T cells from peripheral blood mononuclear cells, sampled before pregnancy.

The CDR3 loop reads CASRQETENTEAFF. In DNA, the CDR3 is TGCGCCAGCCGCCAGGAGACAGAGAACACTGAAGCTTTCTTT. V usage is TRBV4-3 and J usage is TRBJ1-1; possibly TRBD1 for D (5 bases). Germline CDR1 reads LGHNA; CDR2 reads YSLEER. This CDR3 is built from 14 residues.